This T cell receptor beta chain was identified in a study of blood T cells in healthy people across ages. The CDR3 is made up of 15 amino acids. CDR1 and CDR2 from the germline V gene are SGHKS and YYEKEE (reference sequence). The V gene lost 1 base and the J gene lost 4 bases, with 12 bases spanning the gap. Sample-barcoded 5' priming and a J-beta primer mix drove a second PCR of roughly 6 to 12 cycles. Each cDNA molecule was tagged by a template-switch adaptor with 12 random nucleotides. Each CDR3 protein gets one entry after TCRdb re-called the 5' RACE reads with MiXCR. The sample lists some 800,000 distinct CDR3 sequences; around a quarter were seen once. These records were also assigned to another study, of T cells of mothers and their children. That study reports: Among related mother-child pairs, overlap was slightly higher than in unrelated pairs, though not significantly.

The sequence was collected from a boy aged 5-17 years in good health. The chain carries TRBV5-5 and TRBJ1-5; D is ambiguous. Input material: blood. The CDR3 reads CASSLTVGSNQPQHF. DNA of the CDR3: TGTGCCAGCAGCTTGACAGTCGGGAGTAATCAGCCCCAGCATTTT.